This TCR beta chain was captured by sequencing in a study of graft-versus-host responses after intestinal transplantation. As for the study in general: Every recipient underwent anti-thymocyte globulin induction, then tacrolimus and steroids for roughly 3 years.

Trimming at V came to 4 bases and at J to 5 bases, leaving 10 bases not matched to a gene. Germline CDR1 reads MNHNS; CDR2 reads SASEGT. The CDR3 runs 17 residues. Study results and caveats: In patients with graft-donor T cell macrochimerism, allograft graft-versus-host to host-versus-graft clonal ratios were high.

The data were produced by immunoSEQ multiplex PCR, yet TCRdb's version contains in-frame clones alone and is incomplete. The repertoire holds more than 65,000 clones, with 85% to 95% as singletons. A word on this clone: What it recognizes is unknown.

The V and J genes are TRBV6-1 and TRBJ2-1, with 11 bases aligning to TRBD2. The TCR originated in a human donor who was the organ donor for an intestinal transplant. Sequenced here: unstimulated CD8+ T cells sorted from spleen or lymph node cells, sampled before transplant. The CDR3 coding sequence is TGTGCCAGCAGTGGAACCCGACTAGCGGGGCGAGACAATGAGCAGTTCTTC. Translation: CASSGTRLAGRDNEQFF.